This TCR beta chain was captured by sequencing in a study of immune characterization of retroperitoneal liposarcoma. The CDR3 is 17 amino acids. With V trimmed by 0 bases and J by 5 bases, 8 bases remained unmatched. Germline assignment: CDR1 LGHNA and CDR2 YNFKEQ. Using its own MiXCR run on the PCR reads, TCRdb lists one record per CDR3 protein. The table shows around 8,000 distinct CDR3 sequences, with 30% occurring only once. This clonotype was detected a few times. Sample: blood. V usage is TRBV4-2 and J usage is TRBJ1-1; 11 nucleotides line up with TRBD1. This receptor was obtained from a male donor with retroperitoneal liposarcoma. CDR3 bases: TGTGCCAGCAGCCAAGAATGGACAGGGGGCGGGAGGACTGAAGCTTTCTTT. It encodes CASSQEWTGGGRTEAFF.